The clone carrying this T cell receptor (beta chain) appeared once. Trimming took off 6 bases at V and 3 bases at J, with 14 bases between the two ends. The CDR3 is made up of 14 amino acids. CDR1 and CDR2 (germline): MNHEY, SVGAGI. These data come from a study of blood T cell repertoires in COVID-19. Looking at the study overall: COVID-19 samples collected from the United States, Italy and Spain covered acute and convalescent phases. The analysed material was cDNA or gDNA that came from T cells, B-cell-depleted T cells, or PBMCs.

Per the original methods: Reference gene primer amplification in the assay estimated nucleated cell counts. Produced via immunoSEQ multiplex PCR; TCRdb's table is partial and in-frame only. That table is the source of V, J and clone size, and D and trimming were worked out from the DNA. The sample shows roughly 300,000 clones, roughly 87% of them seen only once. The sequence was collected from a human donor in a cohort sampled during active COVID-19. The chain joins TRBV6-5 to TRBJ1-2; tentatively, D is TRBD1 (5 bases). The sample comprised peripheral blood. The CDR3 DNA reads as TGTGCCAGCAGAGGGGTCGGGTGGGACTATGGCTACACCTTC. It specifies CASRGVGWDYGYTF.